The rows below give T cell receptor beta chains drawn from one sample of a study of cytotoxic CD8 clonotypes in ibrutinib-treated CLL. Clones were read by immunoSEQ multiplex PCR, and TCRdb kept only the in-frame ones, dropping some. The profile shows approximately 100,000 clones, approximately 80% of them singletons. Here the sequenced sample was PBMCs, taken after 12 months of ibrutinib treatment. These receptors were obtained from a human donor with chronic lymphocytic leukemia. The CDR3 runs from the conserved cysteine through the conserved F or W. Each record gives: CDR3 protein, V gene, J gene, clone size. Rows give clone size only sometimes, using once, few, many, or a class for an expanded clone.

CASSRETGPGSYEQYF	TRBV4-1	TRBJ2-7	once
CASSLNQATDTQYF	TRBV7-7	TRBJ2-3	once
CASSGRAWGERGNGYTF	TRBV6-1	TRBJ1-2	.
CAWNPLREGGYGYTF	TRBV30	TRBJ1-2	.
CASSLGQSNTGELFF	TRBV5-6	TRBJ2-2	.
CASSPLAGGRDTQYF	TRBV4-2	TRBJ2-3	.
CATRGGPSDYNSPLHF	TRBV15	TRBJ1-6	.
CASSATGVADEKLFF	TRBV2	TRBJ1-4	few
CASSTDGTSPDTQYF	TRBV9	TRBJ2-3	.
CASSSGGGPIEAFF	TRBV28	TRBJ1-1	.
CASSQRLSTSGGRGDTQYF	TRBV4-1	TRBJ2-3	.
CASSQDDSMNTEAFF	TRBV4-3	TRBJ1-1	.
CASSIGAGNTGELFF	TRBV19	TRBJ2-2	few
CASSSPDGRSNQPQHF	TRBV28	TRBJ1-5	.
CASSPPGTGRNEQFF	TRBV18	TRBJ2-1	once
CASSSSWRGGSTDTQYF	TRBV7-2	TRBJ2-3	.
CATSFGTVETQYF	TRBV15	TRBJ2-5	.
CATSGQDLPRSGANVLTF	TRBV28	TRBJ2-6	.
CASSQDGSGAGGTQYF	TRBV5-4	TRBJ2-5	.
CASSGQRTDTQYF	TRBV11-1	TRBJ2-3	.
CASNERGALHTQYF	TRBV2	TRBJ2-3	.
CASSRSTGLSYEQYF	TRBV4-2	TRBJ2-7	.
CASSSSRTGFNEQFF	TRBV7-3	TRBJ2-1	.
CASSPGGAETQYF	TRBV18	TRBJ2-5	once
CASSPWQGEKTQYF	TRBV7-9	TRBJ2-5	.
CAWNRQGTYEQYF	TRBV30	TRBJ2-7	.
CASSLGWTLNSNQPQHF	TRBV7-3	TRBJ1-5	.
CASSQSQGVYNEQFF	TRBV18	TRBJ2-1	.
CASGSLSYEQYF	TRBV12-5	TRBJ2-7	.
CASSSTRENTEAFF	TRBV13	TRBJ1-1	.
CASSPDSKRDIGELFF	TRBV5-4	TRBJ2-2	.
CAISEVGEVDTGELFF	TRBV10-3	TRBJ2-2	few
CASSLPIGTASTDTQYF	TRBV28	TRBJ2-3	.
CASSLTGEYGYTF	TRBV5-4	TRBJ1-2	.
CASSSDRASRSNQPQHF	TRBV7-9	TRBJ1-5	.
CASSLAGAGGGELFF	TRBV7-9	TRBJ2-2	.
CASSSAGSDTEAFF	TRBV5-1	TRBJ1-1	.
CASSPPGGRVRGHF	TRBV28	TRBJ1-5	.
CASSVSPSNTGELFF	TRBV10-1	TRBJ2-2	.
CASSSRRGDTQYF	TRBV9	TRBJ2-3	.
CASGREIYEQYF	TRBV6-5	TRBJ2-7	once
CASSLGLRGLWTQYF	TRBV11-2	TRBJ2-5	.
CASKKARQDVLTF	TRBV30	TRBJ2-6	few
CASSTLEVVEQFF	TRBV25-1	TRBJ2-1	.
CASSPRAGELFF	TRBV6-6	TRBJ2-2	.
CAWSGSQPYHEAFF	TRBV30	TRBJ1-1	many
CASSEWVTGAGELFF	TRBV6-1	TRBJ2-2	.
CASREPGSNQPQHF	TRBV10-2	TRBJ1-5	.
CASSEAAGGPYEQYF	TRBV4-2	TRBJ2-7	.
CASSFKDGRGANGYTF	TRBV7-3	TRBJ1-2	.
CAWRPPPGATTDTQYF	TRBV30	TRBJ2-3	.
CASSLSRATYEQYF	TRBV7-2	TRBJ2-7	.
CASSFDPQLISYEQYF	TRBV5-6	TRBJ2-7	.
CASSPRQTYEQYF	TRBV5-5	TRBJ2-7	.
CASSLDGADSQETQYF	TRBV7-9	TRBJ2-5	.